The 25 T cell receptor beta chains in this list originate from one sample, sequenced in a study of identical twins. TCRdb processed the 5' RACE reads anew with MiXCR; each CDR3 protein has one entry. There are hundreds of thousands of distinct CDR3 sequences in the sample; under 25% occur only once, and 0.48% lies in the top ten. The sample was also linked to a second study, of yellow fever vaccine responses in identical twins.

Material: CD4+ T cells sorted from blood. The receptor set was obtained from a woman between 18 and 30 years old in good health.

This clonotype was seen a few times. The chain is built from TRBV14 and TRBJ2-5; TRBD2 might be the D (6 bases). Germline CDR1 SGHDN, CDR2 FVKESK. Trimming took off 3 bases at V and 4 bases at J, with 18 bases between the two ends. The CDR3 contains 16 residues. This CDR3 reads CASSQSGVAIRETQYF. DNA for the CDR3: TGTGCCAGCAGCCAGTCGGGGGTGGCCATCCGAGAGACCCAGTACTTC. Full variable domain (remainder filled in from reference TRBV14 and TRBJ2-5): EAGVTQFPSHSVIEKGQTVTLRCDPISGHDNLYWYRRVMGKEIKFLLHFVKESKQDESGMPNNRFLAERTGGTYSTLKVQPAELEDSGVYFCASSQSGVAIRETQYFGPGTRLLVL.

V is TRBV28 and J is TRBJ2-5; 9 bases are shared with TRBD1. V was clipped by 3 bases and J by 1 base; unmatched bases: 9. The CDR3 extends over 17 amino acids. From germline, CDR1 is MDHEN and CDR2 SYDVKM. The CDR3 loop is CASSFPGTGNLQETQYF. The CDR3 coding sequence is TGTGCCAGCAGTTTCCCTGGGACAGGGAATCTCCAAGAGACCCAGTACTTC.

This clonotype was observed a few times. The V gene is TRBV7-9, the J gene TRBJ2-3; 7 bases align to TRBD2. Germline assignment: CDR1 SEHNR and CDR2 FQNEAQ (reference sequence). There are 15 residues in the CDR3. V lost 0 bases to trimming and J lost 1 base; unmatched junction nucleotides: 1. CDR3 nucleotide sequence: TGTGCCAGCAGCTTAGCTCTAGCGGGCACAGATACGCAGTATTTT. Translating it yields CASSLALAGTDTQYF. Using reference TRBV7-9 and TRBJ2-3 for the parts outside the CDR3, the full variable domain is DTGVSQNPRHKITKRGQNVTFRCDPISEHNRLYWYRQTLGQGPEFLTYFQNEAQLEKSRLLSDRFSAERPKGSFSTLEIQRTEQGDSAMYLCASSLALAGTDTQYFGPGTRLTVL.

A few counts support this clonotype. J is TRBJ2-2 and V is TRBV19, with D perhaps matching TRBD2 (5 bases). Trimming left V 6 bases short and J 1 base short, with 15 bases between. The length of the CDR3 is 16 residues. Germline CDR1 and CDR2: LNHDA and SQIVND (reference sequence). The CDR3 bases are TGTGCCAGTAGATCCGAGGGAGCCGAGAACACCGGGGAGCTGTTTTTT. Translating gives CASRSEGAENTGELFF.

CDR3 in amino acids: CASSYAGGSSYEQYF. Written as DNA, the CDR3 is TGTGCCAGCAGCTACGCGGGAGGGAGCTCCTACGAGCAGTACTTC. The V gene is TRBV7-2, the J gene TRBJ2-7; TRBD2 agrees at 9 bases. Germline CDR1 is SGHTA and CDR2 is FQGNSA. The CDR3 is 15 amino acids. V lost 4 bases, J lost 0 bases, and 4 bases stayed unmatched.

V gene TRBV5-1 combines with J gene TRBJ2-7; 9 positions match TRBD1. The CDR3 contains 14 residues. CDR1 and CDR2 from the germline V gene are SGHRS and YFSETQ. V lost 6 bases, J lost 7 bases, and 11 bases stayed unmatched. CDR3 bases: TGCGCCAGCATTCCCCCGGGACAGGGCGAGGAGCAGTACGTC. It yields the protein CASIPPGQGEEQYV.

Only a few counts were recorded for this clonotype. The rearrangement uses TRBV12-3 or TRBV12-4 and TRBJ2-7; unclear D gene. V was trimmed by 2 bases and J by 8 bases, leaving 13 bases between them. This CDR3 region has 13 residues. For the CDR3, the DNA is TGTGCCAGCAGTTTAATCGCAGGTTTGCAGCAGTACTTC. This codes for CASSLIAGLQQYF.

The gene calls are TRBV5-1 and TRBJ2-7; 9 bases line up with TRBD1. Germline CDR1 SGHRS, CDR2 YFSETQ. The CDR3 length is 15 residues. With V trimmed by 4 bases and J by 5 bases, 10 bases remained unmatched. The CDR3 sequence is CASSKEGTGWNEQYF. Here the CDR3 DNA reads TGCGCCAGCAGCAAGGAGGGGACAGGGTGGAACGAGCAGTACTTC.

This clonotype was counted only a few times. The chain recombines TRBV12-3 or TRBV12-4 with TRBJ1-2; D remains ambiguous. The CDR3 covers 15 residues. Trimming removed 1 base from V and 2 bases from J, with 11 bases in between. CDR3: CASSLEEARNYGYTF. CDR3 bases: TGTGCCAGCAGTTTAGAGGAAGCAAGGAACTATGGCTACACCTTC.

V usage is TRBV24-1 and J usage is TRBJ2-1; D might be TRBD2 (7 bases). CDR3 size: 12 residues. Trimming stripped 5 bases from V and 13 bases from J, with 14 bases between. Germline V gene data show CDR1 as KGHDR and CDR2 as SFDVKD. CDR3 protein: CATSALRGGQFF. Written as DNA, the CDR3 is TGTGCCACCAGTGCCCTAAGGGGGGGCCAGTTCTTC.

This clonotype was detected only once. It may be a read error: a sequence one base away is much more abundant. This sequence joins TRBV12-3 or TRBV12-4 and TRBJ2-5; tentatively, D is TRBD2 (7 bases). This CDR3 has 12 residues. V lost 6 bases and J 5 bases, leaving 10 bases between the germline ends. CDR3 region: CASSAGAETQYF. CDR3 nucleotides: TGTGCCAGCAGCGCGGGGGCGGAGACCCAGTACTTC.

V and J are TRBV12-3 or TRBV12-4 and TRBJ2-1, with 16 bases aligning to TRBD2. The CDR3 contains 16 residues. Trimming at V came to 5 bases and at J to 10 bases, leaving 8 bases not matched to a gene. The chain's CDR3 is CASSDGTSGGVREQFF. In nucleotides, the CDR3 is TGTGCCAGCAGTGACGGGACTAGCGGGGGGGTTAGGGAGCAGTTCTTC.

The table lists this clonotype with many counts. The chain joins TRBV20-1 to TRBJ2-5, with TRBD2 matching 11 bases. The junction had 7 bases not matched to a gene; V was cut back by 3 bases and J by 1 base. Germline CDR1 and CDR2: DFQATT and SNEGSKA (reference sequence). There are 16 residues in the CDR3. CDR3 amino acids: CSAREASGGLQETQYF. CDR3 sequence (DNA): TGCAGTGCTAGGGAGGCTAGCGGGGGGCTCCAAGAGACCCAGTACTTC.

A few counts support this clonotype. The V and J genes are TRBV2 and TRBJ2-7; possible D gene TRBD2, 5 bases. CDR3 length: 13 residues. Per the germline V gene, CDR1 is SNHLY and CDR2 is FYNNEI. Trimming removed 5 bases at V and 2 bases at J, with 10 bases between. CDR3 in amino acids: CASSYTRTYEQYF. CDR3 DNA: TGTGCCAGCAGTTATACTAGGACCTACGAGCAGTACTTC.

This clonotype was seen just once. The J gene is TRBJ2-3, the V gene TRBV5-1; 11 nucleotides align to TRBD2. The J segment lost 2 bases and the V segment lost 4 bases, leaving 9 bases of the junction unmatched. CDR1 and CDR2 from the germline V gene are SGHRS and YFSETQ. The CDR3 totals 17 residues. The CDR3 nucleotides read TGCGCCAGCAGCAAAGAGACTAGCGGGGCCGCCACAGATACGCAGTATTTT. This gives the protein CASSKETSGAATDTQYF.

This clonotype was seen only a few times. The chain joins TRBV20-1 to TRBJ1-2; unclear D gene. V was trimmed by 1 base and J by 6 bases, leaving 6 bases between them. CDR3 size: 11 residues. The germline V gene has CDR1 DFQATT and CDR2 SNEGSKA (reference sequence). This CDR3 is CSARAEDGYTF. The CDR3 DNA reads as TGCAGTGCTAGAGCGGAGGATGGCTACACCTTC.

The chain has TRBV7-9 and TRBJ2-1; the match to TRBD2 covers 10 bases. CDR1 and CDR2 from the germline V gene are SEHNR and FQNEAQ (reference sequence). V shed 6 bases, J shed 6 bases, and the junction held 8 bases outside the gene matches. The CDR3 contains 15 residues. DNA of the CDR3: TGTGCCAGCAGTTATAACCTAGCGGGAGTCAATGAGCAGTTCTTC. Protein product: CASSYNLAGVNEQFF. The full variable domain, completed using reference TRBV7-9 and TRBJ2-1, is DTGVSQNPRHKITKRGQNVTFRCDPISEHNRLYWYRQTLGQGPEFLTYFQNEAQLEKSRLLSDRFSAERPKGSFSTLEIQRTEQGDSAMYLCASSYNLAGVNEQFFGPGTRLTVL.

J is TRBJ2-5 and V is TRBV7-9; D possibly corresponds to TRBD2 (6 bases). V was trimmed by 4 bases and J by 2 bases, leaving 14 bases between them. This CDR3 has 15 amino acids. The germline CDR1 and CDR2 sequences are SEHNR and FQNEAQ (reference sequence). As DNA, the CDR3 is TGTGCCAGCAGCTCGACTAGAGGGGTACAAGAGACCCAGTACTTC. Translating it yields CASSSTRGVQETQYF. Full variable domain (missing parts from reference TRBV7-9 and TRBJ2-5): DTGVSQNPRHKITKRGQNVTFRCDPISEHNRLYWYRQTLGQGPEFLTYFQNEAQLEKSRLLSDRFSAERPKGSFSTLEIQRTEQGDSAMYLCASSSTRGVQETQYFGPGTRLLVL.

This sequence joins TRBV29-1 and TRBJ1-2; a possible D gene is TRBD1 (5 bases). Germline CDR1 and CDR2: SQVTM and ANQGSEA. The CDR3 spans 12 residues. Trimming shortened V by 5 bases and J by 1 base, and 8 bases separated the two germline ends. CDR3 in amino acids: CSVLQDNYGYTF. CDR3 nucleotide sequence: TGCAGCGTTCTACAGGATAACTATGGCTACACCTTC.

This chain links TRBV19 with TRBJ2-3; 7 bases align to TRBD2. This CDR3 region has 14 residues. Germline V CDR1 and CDR2: LNHDA, SQIVND (reference sequence). The trim removed 8 bases at V and 5 bases at J, leaving 10 bases unmatched. The CDR3 coding sequence is TGTGCCAGTGCTGGGGGGGGTGGGGGAGATACGCAGTATTTT. Protein product: CASAGGGGGDTQYF.

A few counts support this clonotype. V usage is TRBV12-3 or TRBV12-4 and J usage is TRBJ2-3; no definite D call. The CDR3 sequence is 15 residues long. Trimming removed 3 bases from V and 4 bases from J, with 14 bases in between. The CDR3 reads CASSLSSTLADTQYF. The CDR3 DNA follows: TGTGCCAGCAGTTTGAGTAGCACGTTAGCAGATACGCAGTATTTT.

This clonotype was picked up a small number of times. V usage is TRBV6-1 and J usage is TRBJ2-1; 8 nucleotides agree with TRBD1. The CDR3 totals 15 residues. Per germline, CDR1 MNHNS and CDR2 SASEGT. V gave up 5 bases and J gave up 6 bases; unmatched junction bases: 9. The CDR3 bases are TGTGCCAGCAGTAAACAGGGGGTGGGGTCCAATGAGCAGTTCTTC. Amino acid sequence: CASSKQGVGSNEQFF.

The rearrangement joins TRBV5-1 to TRBJ1-5, with a weak D call TRBD1 (6 bases). CDR1 and CDR2 (germline): SGHRS, YFSETQ. V gave up 5 bases and J gave up 8 bases, with 17 bases separating them. The CDR3 runs 14 residues. CDR3 sequence: CASRPGGLQEPQHF. The DNA for the CDR3 is TGCGCCAGCAGACCCGGGGGCCTTCAAGAGCCCCAGCATTTT.

A few counts support this clonotype. The chain combines TRBV12-3 or TRBV12-4 with TRBJ2-3; TRBD2 matches 13 bases. V lost 5 bases, J lost 0 bases, and 5 bases stayed unmatched. The CDR3 is 17 residues long. DNA for the CDR3: TGTGCCAGCAGTCGGACTAGCGGGAGCACTAGCACAGATACGCAGTATTTT. It encodes CASSRTSGSTSTDTQYF.

This clonotype was detected only a few times. The chain is built from TRBV20-1 and TRBJ1-1; maybe TRBD1 (5 bases). V gave up 1 base and J gave up 7 bases, with 7 bases separating them. This CDR3 is 11 amino acids long. Looked up from germline, CDR1 is DFQATT and CDR2 is SNEGSKA (reference sequence). CDR3 nucleotides: TGCAGTGCTAGAGTGCAGGGTGAAGCTTTCTTT. This encodes CSARVQGEAFF.